A selection of T cell receptor beta chains follows, all from one sample in a study of blood T cells in healthy people across ages. One entry per CDR3 protein results from TCRdb running MiXCR on the 5' RACE reads. The repertoire holds about 1.1 million distinct CDR3 sequences, with more than 30% as singletons. Sample: blood. All receptors come from a man aged 18 to 30 in good health. Each CDR3 is given with its conserved first and last residue. A D gene is named only where the DNA matches it firmly. The size field is filled for only some rows; it gives once, few, many or a size class.

cdr3_aa: CASSQEFRVRSYNEQYF
cdr3_nt: TGTGCCAGCAGCCAAGAGTTTAGGGTTAGGTCCTACAATGAGCAGTACTTC
v_call: TRBV3-1
clone_size: NA
j_call: TRBJ2-7
d_call: NA

cdr3_aa: CSARDGHHYEQYF
cdr3_nt: TGCAGTGCTAGAGATGGACACCACTACGAGCAGTACTTC
v_call: TRBV20-1
clone_size: NA
j_call: TRBJ2-7
d_call: NA

cdr3_aa: CASSDGTGDRAKNIQYF
cdr3_nt: TGTGCCAGCAGTGACGGGACAGGGGACCGGGCCAAAAACATTCAGTACTTC
v_call: TRBV28
clone_size: NA
j_call: TRBJ2-4
d_call: TRBD1

cdr3_aa: CASSERRGVYTF
cdr3_nt: TGTGCCAGCAGTGAACGGCGAGGGGTCTACACCTTC
v_call: TRBV25-1
clone_size: NA
j_call: TRBJ1-2
d_call: NA

cdr3_aa: CASSFDGAKNIQYF
cdr3_nt: TGTGCCAGCAGTTTCGATGGAGCCAAAAACATTCAGTACTTC
v_call: TRBV12-3/TRBV12-4
clone_size: few
j_call: TRBJ2-4
d_call: NA

cdr3_aa: CSVQARERGAFEQFF
cdr3_nt: TGCAGTGTTCAGGCCAGGGAAAGGGGGGCCTTTGAGCAGTTCTTC
v_call: TRBV20-1
clone_size: NA
j_call: TRBJ2-1
d_call: NA

cdr3_aa: CASSWENRDTQYF
cdr3_nt: TGTGCCAGCAGTTGGGAGAATAGAGATACGCAGTATTTT
v_call: TRBV7-2
clone_size: NA
j_call: TRBJ2-3
d_call: NA

cdr3_aa: CASSHRVKNSPLHF
cdr3_nt: TGTGCCAGCAGCCACAGGGTGAAGAATTCACCCCTCCACTTT
v_call: TRBV12-3/TRBV12-4
clone_size: NA
j_call: TRBJ1-6
d_call: NA

cdr3_aa: CASSLSGTGGILFF
cdr3_nt: TGTGCCAGCAGTTTATCCGGGACAGGCGGAATTCTTTTCTTT
v_call: TRBV25-1
clone_size: NA
j_call: TRBJ1-1
d_call: TRBD1

cdr3_aa: CASSFEGSKAFF
cdr3_nt: TGTGCCAGCAGCTTCGAGGGGAGTAAGGCTTTCTTT
v_call: TRBV7-9
clone_size: NA
j_call: TRBJ1-1
d_call: NA

cdr3_aa: CATYDFRTGANQPQHF
cdr3_nt: TGTGCCACATACGACTTCAGGACAGGGGCCAATCAGCCCCAGCATTTT
v_call: TRBV28
clone_size: NA
j_call: TRBJ1-5
d_call: TRBD1

cdr3_aa: CASSEWDRAGYGYTF
cdr3_nt: TGTGCCAGCAGTGAATGGGACAGGGCGGGCTATGGCTACACCTTC
v_call: TRBV25-1
clone_size: few
j_call: TRBJ1-2
d_call: TRBD1

cdr3_aa: CSARVETSANTEAFF
cdr3_nt: TGCAGTGCTAGAGTCGAGACATCGGCGAACACTGAAGCTTTCTTT
v_call: TRBV20-1
clone_size: few
j_call: TRBJ1-1
d_call: NA

cdr3_aa: CASSFPAFYGYTF
cdr3_nt: TGTGCCAGCAGTTTTCCCGCCTTCTATGGCTACACCTTC
v_call: TRBV12-3/TRBV12-4
clone_size: once
j_call: TRBJ1-2
d_call: NA

cdr3_aa: CASSPPQTSTDTQYF
cdr3_nt: TGTGCCAGCAGTCCCCCTCAAACTAGCACAGATACGCAGTATTTT
v_call: TRBV27
clone_size: NA
j_call: TRBJ2-3
d_call: NA

cdr3_aa: CASSTGTGDNSPLHF
cdr3_nt: TGTGCCAGCAGCACCGGGACAGGGGATAATTCACCCCTCCACTTT
v_call: TRBV7-2
clone_size: few
j_call: TRBJ1-6
d_call: TRBD1

cdr3_aa: CSATSRDMGRGTYGYTF
cdr3_nt: TGCAGTGCTACCAGTAGGGACATGGGGCGCGGAACCTATGGCTACACCTTC
v_call: TRBV20-1
clone_size: few
j_call: TRBJ1-2
d_call: NA

cdr3_aa: CASSLDPGVSNQPQHF
cdr3_nt: TGTGCCAGCAGCTTAGATCCGGGAGTTAGCAATCAGCCCCAGCATTTT
v_call: TRBV5-5
clone_size: once
j_call: TRBJ1-5
d_call: NA

cdr3_aa: CASSYLQGTSGGLSTDTQYF
cdr3_nt: TGTGCCAGCAGTTATCTACAGGGAACTAGCGGGGGCCTCAGCACAGATACGCAGTATTTT
v_call: TRBV6-2/TRBV6-3
clone_size: NA
j_call: TRBJ2-3
d_call: TRBD2

cdr3_aa: CASSLLPDTTEAFF
cdr3_nt: TGTGCCAGCAGCTTATTACCAGATACCACTGAAGCTTTCTTT
v_call: TRBV7-9
clone_size: NA
j_call: TRBJ1-1
d_call: NA

cdr3_aa: CSVIGEGALWTEAFF
cdr3_nt: TGCAGCGTCATAGGAGAGGGGGCTCTCTGGACTGAAGCTTTCTTT
v_call: TRBV29-1
clone_size: NA
j_call: TRBJ1-1
d_call: TRBD1

cdr3_aa: CASSSSGVRDTQYF
cdr3_nt: TGTGCCAGCAGCAGCTCGGGGGTTCGAGATACGCAGTATTTT
v_call: TRBV27
clone_size: few
j_call: TRBJ2-3
d_call: NA

cdr3_aa: CSVELGNEQYF
cdr3_nt: TGCAGCGTTGAACTCGGGAATGAGCAGTACTTC
v_call: TRBV29-1
clone_size: NA
j_call: TRBJ2-5
d_call: NA

cdr3_aa: CSASLGTGQDQPQHF
cdr3_nt: TGCAGTGCTAGTTTAGGGACAGGGCAAGATCAGCCCCAGCATTTT
v_call: TRBV20-1
clone_size: NA
j_call: TRBJ1-5
d_call: TRBD1

cdr3_aa: CASSKPWTRLSDNEQFF
cdr3_nt: TGTGCCAGCAGCAAACCCTGGACGCGACTATCTGACAATGAGCAGTTCTTC
v_call: TRBV7-9
clone_size: many
j_call: TRBJ2-1
d_call: NA

cdr3_aa: CASSLTQANYGYTF
cdr3_nt: TGTGCCAGCAGCTTGACACAAGCTAACTATGGCTACACCTTC
v_call: TRBV5-5
clone_size: few
j_call: TRBJ1-2
d_call: NA

cdr3_aa: CASSLYPGGNQPQHF
cdr3_nt: TGTGCCAGCAGTTTGTACCCTGGCGGCAATCAGCCCCAGCATTTT
v_call: TRBV12-3/TRBV12-4
clone_size: NA
j_call: TRBJ1-5
d_call: NA

cdr3_aa: CSVGARGLYNEQFF
cdr3_nt: TGCAGCGTTGGAGCCAGGGGACTTTACAATGAGCAGTTCTTC
v_call: TRBV29-1
clone_size: NA
j_call: TRBJ2-1
d_call: NA

cdr3_aa: CSASRDRGETQYF
cdr3_nt: TGCAGTGCCTCGAGGGACAGGGGAGAGACCCAGTACTTC
v_call: TRBV20-1
clone_size: NA
j_call: TRBJ2-5
d_call: TRBD1

cdr3_aa: CASSVSRAYSYEQYF
cdr3_nt: TGTGCCAGCAGCGTTAGTCGGGCCTACTCCTACGAGCAGTACTTC
v_call: TRBV9
clone_size: NA
j_call: TRBJ2-7
d_call: NA

cdr3_aa: CASSPSGIEQYF
cdr3_nt: TGTGCCAGCAGCCCATCGGGGATTGAGCAGTACTTC
v_call: TRBV7-2
clone_size: NA
j_call: TRBJ2-7
d_call: NA

cdr3_aa: CASSQEVRGNQPQHF
cdr3_nt: TGCGCCAGCAGCCAAGAGGTACGGGGGAATCAGCCCCAGCATTTT
v_call: TRBV4-1
clone_size: few
j_call: TRBJ1-5
d_call: NA

cdr3_aa: CASSLSRPQFF
cdr3_nt: TGTGCCAGCAGCTTATCCCGACCCCAGTTCTTC
v_call: TRBV7-9
clone_size: few
j_call: TRBJ2-1
d_call: NA

cdr3_aa: CASSPPYIGRDFYEQYF
cdr3_nt: TGTGCCAGCAGTCCCCCCTATATCGGGAGGGATTTCTACGAGCAGTACTTC
v_call: TRBV7-9
clone_size: few
j_call: TRBJ2-7
d_call: TRBD2

cdr3_aa: CSVESRQKYNYEQYF
cdr3_nt: TGCAGCGTTGAAAGTAGACAGAAGTACAACTACGAGCAGTACTTC
v_call: TRBV29-1
clone_size: few
j_call: TRBJ2-7
d_call: NA

cdr3_aa: CSAEGTGASYNEQYF
cdr3_nt: TGCAGTGCGGAAGGGACGGGGGCCTCCTACAATGAGCAGTACTTC
v_call: TRBV20-1
clone_size: NA
j_call: TRBJ2-7
d_call: NA

cdr3_aa: CASSPNTGRYTEAFF
cdr3_nt: TGTGCCAGCAGTCCGAACACCGGGCGATACACTGAAGCTTTCTTT
v_call: TRBV6-2/TRBV6-3
clone_size: NA
j_call: TRBJ1-1
d_call: NA

cdr3_aa: CASSYSTFGGDTQYF
cdr3_nt: TGTGCCAGCAGTTACTCGACATTTGGTGGAGATACGCAGTATTTT
v_call: TRBV6-2/TRBV6-3
clone_size: NA
j_call: TRBJ2-3
d_call: NA

cdr3_aa: CSPYLQGVYTF
cdr3_nt: TGCAGCCCCTACCTGCAGGGGGTCTACACCTTC
v_call: TRBV20-1
clone_size: few
j_call: TRBJ1-2
d_call: TRBD1

cdr3_aa: CASNQGGYGYTF
cdr3_nt: TGTGCCAGCAACCAGGGAGGCTATGGCTACACCTTC
v_call: TRBV25-1
clone_size: NA
j_call: TRBJ1-2
d_call: NA

cdr3_aa: CASHHPDREFLEGYTF
cdr3_nt: TGCGCCAGCCACCATCCGGACAGGGAATTTTTGGAGGGCTACACCTTC
v_call: TRBV4-1
clone_size: NA
j_call: TRBJ1-2
d_call: TRBD1

cdr3_aa: CASRKDNTQGYTF
cdr3_nt: TGTGCCAGCAGGAAGGACAATACTCAAGGCTACACCTTC
v_call: TRBV2
clone_size: NA
j_call: TRBJ1-2
d_call: NA

cdr3_aa: CSARDNRDGYGYTF
cdr3_nt: TGCAGTGCTAGAGACAACAGGGACGGCTATGGCTACACCTTC
v_call: TRBV20-1
clone_size: NA
j_call: TRBJ1-2
d_call: NA

cdr3_aa: CASSFSGVTYNEQFF
cdr3_nt: TGTGCCAGCAGTTTTAGCGGGGTGACCTACAATGAGCAGTTCTTC
v_call: TRBV12-3/TRBV12-4
clone_size: NA
j_call: TRBJ2-1
d_call: TRBD2

cdr3_aa: CASSLSRASGGTYNEQFF
cdr3_nt: TGTGCCAGCAGCTTAAGTAGGGCTAGCGGGGGGACCTACAATGAGCAGTTCTTC
v_call: TRBV11-2
clone_size: NA
j_call: TRBJ2-1
d_call: TRBD2